A single sample is the source of the 26 T cell receptor beta chains below, sequenced in a study of cytomegalovirus exposure and HLA in healthy donors. Primers for the PCR totalled 60 Vbeta and 13 Jbeta. Produced via immunoSEQ multiplex PCR; TCRdb's table is partial and in-frame only. The sample contains more than 85,000 clones, just under 80% of which appear only once. Sequenced material: PBMCs. These receptors came from a man aged 25-45 years in good health and CMV-seronegative.

The V and J genes are TRBV18 and TRBJ2-2; 10 bases are a match to TRBD2. The V gene's germline CDR1 is KGHSH and CDR2 LQKENI. With 2 bases clipped from V and 5 bases from J, the junction kept 8 bases outside the gene matches. This CDR3 spans 17 amino acids. The CDR3: CASSPSLAGVGTGELFF. CDR3 bases: TGTGCCAGCTCACCATCCCTAGCGGGAGTTGGAACCGGGGAGCTGTTTTTT.

V and J are TRBV5-1 and TRBJ2-3; D may be TRBD2 (6 bases). From germline, CDR1 is SGHRS and CDR2 YFSETQ. The CDR3 consists of 14 residues. The germline V and J ends were trimmed by 1 base and 2 bases, with 8 bases remaining between them. CDR3 in amino acids: CASSLRGSTDTQYF. CDR3 DNA sequence: TGCGCCAGCAGCTTGCGGGGGTCCACAGATACGCAGTATTTT.

The chain is built from TRBV7-7 and TRBJ2-1, with 8 bases identical to TRBD2. The CDR3 extends over 15 amino acids. CDR1 is SSHAT, CDR2 FNYEAQ, per germline (reference sequence). With 1 base clipped from V and 4 bases from J, the junction kept 3 bases outside the gene matches. CDR3 in amino acids: CASSLVASGYNEQFF. For the CDR3, the DNA is TGTGCCAGCAGCTTAGTAGCTAGCGGGTACAATGAGCAGTTCTTC.

The CDR3 DNA is TGTGCCAGCAGCCTTATCGGAGGAAATGGCGAGCAGTACTTC. Encoded protein: CASSLIGGNGEQYF. The V call is TRBV7-8, the J call TRBJ2-7, with D maybe TRBD2 (5 bases). V shed 5 bases and J shed 6 bases, with 17 bases lying between them. Germline CDR1 SGHVS, CDR2 FQNEAQ. This CDR3 contains 14 residues.

The chain is built from TRBV5-1 and TRBJ2-3, with a possible D match to TRBD2 (7 bases). The V end lost 2 bases, the J end lost 0 bases, and 13 bases lay between the germline ends. The CDR3 is 16 amino acids. Germline values: CDR1 SGHRS, CDR2 YFSETQ. CDR3 bases: TGCGCCAGCAGCTTAGGCCGGGGGGCTAGCACAGATACGCAGTATTTT. Protein product: CASSLGRGASTDTQYF.

V and J are TRBV27 and TRBJ1-5, with TRBD1 as a possible D gene (6 bases). CDR3 size: 13 residues. The V end lost 4 bases, the J end lost 4 bases, and 8 bases lay between the germline ends. The V gene's germline CDR1 is MNHEY and CDR2 SMNVEV (reference sequence). CDR3 bases: TGTGCCAGCAGTTCGGACAGAAATCAGCCCCAGCATTTT. Translation gives CASSSDRNQPQHF.

The CDR3 loop is CASSQDHHDGGTKYF. For the CDR3, the DNA is TGCGCCAGCAGCCAAGACCACCACGACGGGGGTACCAAGTACTTC. This sequence joins TRBV4-3 and TRBJ2-7, with D perhaps matching TRBD2 (6 bases). Germline lookup yields CDR1 LGHNA and CDR2 YSLEER. Trimming took off 0 bases at V and 11 bases at J, with 20 bases between the two ends. The CDR3 has 15 amino acids.

V is TRBV28 and J is TRBJ1-2; TRBD1 agrees at 9 bases. The trim removed 2 bases at V and 6 bases at J, leaving 4 bases unmatched. The V gene's germline CDR1 is MDHEN and CDR2 SYDVKM. There are 14 residues in the CDR3. The CDR3 DNA reads TGTGCCAGCAGTTTAGGGGGGACAGGGAATGGCTACACCTTC. This encodes CASSLGGTGNGYTF.

The rearrangement uses TRBV11-3 and TRBJ2-2; no definite D call. The length of the CDR3 is 13 residues. The V gene's germline CDR1 is SGHNT and CDR2 YENEEA. The V and J ends lost 8 bases and 3 bases respectively, with 10 bases between them. CDR3: CASSSVYTGELFF. CDR3 coding DNA: TGTGCCAGCTCCTCTGTATACACCGGGGAGCTGTTTTTT.

This chain links TRBV20-1 with TRBJ1-5; D is possibly TRBD1 (5 bases). Germline loops: CDR1 DFQATT, CDR2 SNEGSKA (reference sequence). The CDR3 is 11 residues long. The ends were cut back, 4 bases at V and 7 bases at J, with 8 bases in the middle. The CDR3 protein is CSATGQQPQHF. The DNA of the CDR3 is TGCAGTGCTACAGGGCAGCAGCCCCAGCATTTT.

This rearrangement joins TRBV2 to TRBJ2-2; no clear D. The CDR3 length is 14 residues. Per the germline V gene, CDR1 is SNHLY and CDR2 is FYNNEI. V gave up 6 bases and J gave up 3 bases, with 11 bases separating them. The CDR3 nucleotides are TGTGCCAGCAGCATTAGCCCGGACACCGGGGAGCTGTTTTTT. Protein: CASSISPDTGELFF.

The rearrangement links TRBV28 to TRBJ2-3, with TRBD2 matching over 8 bases. The CDR3 is 16 residues long. From germline, CDR1 is MDHEN and CDR2 SYDVKM. The trim removed 6 bases at V and 1 base at J, leaving 9 bases unmatched. This CDR3 is CASRITPGGGTDTQYF. The CDR3 nucleotides are TGTGCCAGCAGAATCACACCGGGGGGGGGCACAGATACGCAGTATTTT.

This chain joins TRBV7-8 and TRBJ2-1; TRBD1 is a possible D gene (6 bases). Germline CDR1 and CDR2: SGHVS and FQNEAQ. The CDR3 consists of 12 residues. V lost 4 bases and J lost 10, with 11 bases in between. In DNA form, the CDR3 reads TGTGCCAGCAGCTACCTGGGGACAGAGCAGTTCTTC. Protein product: CASSYLGTEQFF.

The rearrangement uses TRBV9 and TRBJ1-3; D call uncertain. Trimming removed 4 bases at V and 0 bases at J, with 5 bases between. Germline V CDR1 and CDR2: SGDLS, YYNGEE. The CDR3 runs 13 residues. The CDR3 region is CASSYTSGNTIYF. CDR3 nucleotides: TGTGCCAGCAGCTACACCTCTGGAAACACCATATATTTT.

DNA for the CDR3: TGCGCCAGCAGTGAGTCGATGATTGAACCAGGGGGCCGGTTCTTC. Protein: CASSESMIEPGGRFF. This chain connects TRBV10-1 to TRBJ2-1, with 8 bases matching TRBD1. Germline assignment: CDR1 WNHNN and CDR2 SYGVQD (reference sequence). V shed 0 bases and J 15 bases; nucleotides not matched to a gene: 13. This CDR3 has 15 amino acids.

The chain is built from TRBV19 and TRBJ1-6; D is perhaps TRBD1 (5 bases). CDR1 and CDR2 (germline): LNHDA, SQIVND (reference sequence). The CDR3 length is 17 residues. V was cut by 1 base and J by 0 bases, with 10 bases left in between. The CDR3 DNA reads as TGTGCCAGTAGTATAGCCCAGGGAAGCTCCTATAATTCACCCCTCCACTTT. Its protein is CASSIAQGSSYNSPLHF.

The rearrangement links TRBV5-1 to TRBJ2-7; the D is unclear. The CDR3 is made up of 15 amino acids. From germline, CDR1 is SGHRS and CDR2 YFSETQ. The ends were cut back, 0 bases at V and 2 bases at J, with 12 bases in the middle. The CDR3 is CASSLAVVSTYEQYF. DNA of the CDR3: TGCGCCAGCAGCTTGGCCGTCGTAAGCACCTACGAGCAGTACTTC.

CDR3 in DNA: TGCGCCAGCAGTCTAGCGGGGGGTTACAATGAGCAGTTCTTC. This encodes CASSLAGGYNEQFF. The rearrangement uses TRBV10-1 and TRBJ2-1; 11 nucleotides align to TRBD2. The V segment lost 5 bases and the J segment 4 bases; nucleotides outside the gene matches: 1. The CDR3 has 14 residues. Germline CDR1 is WNHNN and CDR2 is SYGVQD (reference sequence).

This rearrangement joins TRBV19 to TRBJ1-2; 12 bases fit TRBD1. This CDR3 has 15 residues. The V gene's germline CDR1 is LNHDA and CDR2 SQIVND (reference sequence). V dropped 5 bases and J dropped 8; count of bases not matched to a gene: 9. CDR3: CASSQPGTGGKGYTF. CDR3 coding DNA: TGTGCCAGTAGTCAGCCGGGGACAGGGGGCAAAGGCTACACCTTC. Full variable domain (outside the CDR3, taken from reference TRBV19 and TRBJ1-2): DGGITQSPKYLFRKEGQNVTLSCEQNLNHDAMYWYRQDPGQGLRLIYYSQIVNDFQKGDIAEGYSVSREKKESFPLTVTSAQKNPTAFYLCASSQPGTGGKGYTFGSGTRLTVV.

The chain couples TRBV7-9 to TRBJ2-7; D might be TRBD1 (6 bases). CDR1 is SEHNR and CDR2 is FQNEAQ in the germline V gene (reference sequence). The CDR3 contains 15 residues. V was clipped by 1 base and J by 3 bases, with 13 bases between them. The CDR3, as DNA: TGTGCCAGCAGCTTAGGAGCAGGGGCGAACTACGAGCAGTACTTC. Residues: CASSLGAGANYEQYF.

V and J are TRBV2 and TRBJ2-3; D perhaps matches TRBD2 (5 bases). The CDR3 covers 16 residues. Per the germline V gene, CDR1 is SNHLY and CDR2 is FYNNEI. V lost 8 bases and J lost 4, with 22 bases in between. The CDR3 sequence is CASSHGGRDGADTQYF. In DNA form, the CDR3 reads TGTGCCAGCTCCCATGGAGGAAGGGATGGCGCAGATACGCAGTATTTT.

The V and J genes are TRBV6-5 and TRBJ2-3; tentatively, D is TRBD2 (6 bases). V lost 0 bases, J lost 4 bases, and 8 bases lay in between. Germline lookup yields CDR1 MNHEY and CDR2 SVGAGI. This CDR3 region has 14 residues. In DNA, the CDR3 is TGTGCCAGCAGTTACTCGGCGGGGCCAGATACGCAGTATTTT. It encodes CASSYSAGPDTQYF.

The rearrangement uses TRBV9 and TRBJ2-1; possibly TRBD2 for D (5 bases). Germline V lookup: CDR1 SGDLS, CDR2 YYNGEE. This CDR3 has 12 amino acids. Between the trimmed V and J ends, which lost 0 bases and 10 bases, there was a span of 8 bases. The CDR3 spells CASSVVGIEQFF. Written as DNA, the CDR3 is TGTGCCAGCAGCGTAGTCGGGATCGAGCAGTTCTTC.

The chain couples TRBV25-1 to TRBJ2-2, with TRBD1 matching over 9 bases. CDR3 size: 15 residues. V was pared by 5 bases and J by 5 bases, with 6 bases of the junction left unmatched. Looked up from germline, CDR1 is MGHDK and CDR2 is SYGVNS. CDR3 in DNA: TGTGCCAGCAGTTCTCGACAGGGGGGAACCGGGGAGCTGTTTTTT. This gives the protein CASSSRQGGTGELFF.

The chain couples TRBV25-1 to TRBJ2-6; D is undetermined. The V gene lost 0 bases and the J gene lost 0 bases, with 6 bases spanning the gap. There are 16 residues in the CDR3. From germline, CDR1 is MGHDK and CDR2 SYGVNS. The CDR3 loop is CASSEYAYSGANVLTF. CDR3 sequence (DNA): TGTGCCAGCAGTGAATATGCCTACTCTGGGGCCAACGTCCTGACTTTC. The whole variable domain, remainder taken from reference TRBV25-1 and TRBJ2-6, is EADIYQTPRYLVIGTGKKITLECSQTMGHDKMYWYQQDPGMELHLIHYSYGVNSTEKGDLSSESTVSRIRTEHFPLTLESARPSHTSQYLCASSEYAYSGANVLTFGAGSRLTVL.

V gene TRBV18 combines with J gene TRBJ2-1; 7 nucleotides match TRBD2. Looked up from germline, CDR1 is KGHSH and CDR2 is LQKENI. J was trimmed by 0 bases and V by 8 bases; bases with no gene match: 13. This CDR3 contains 17 residues. The CDR3 sequence: CASAGAGQKSSYNEQFF. CDR3 nucleotide sequence: TGTGCCAGCGCCGGAGCGGGGCAAAAGAGCTCCTACAATGAGCAGTTCTTC.